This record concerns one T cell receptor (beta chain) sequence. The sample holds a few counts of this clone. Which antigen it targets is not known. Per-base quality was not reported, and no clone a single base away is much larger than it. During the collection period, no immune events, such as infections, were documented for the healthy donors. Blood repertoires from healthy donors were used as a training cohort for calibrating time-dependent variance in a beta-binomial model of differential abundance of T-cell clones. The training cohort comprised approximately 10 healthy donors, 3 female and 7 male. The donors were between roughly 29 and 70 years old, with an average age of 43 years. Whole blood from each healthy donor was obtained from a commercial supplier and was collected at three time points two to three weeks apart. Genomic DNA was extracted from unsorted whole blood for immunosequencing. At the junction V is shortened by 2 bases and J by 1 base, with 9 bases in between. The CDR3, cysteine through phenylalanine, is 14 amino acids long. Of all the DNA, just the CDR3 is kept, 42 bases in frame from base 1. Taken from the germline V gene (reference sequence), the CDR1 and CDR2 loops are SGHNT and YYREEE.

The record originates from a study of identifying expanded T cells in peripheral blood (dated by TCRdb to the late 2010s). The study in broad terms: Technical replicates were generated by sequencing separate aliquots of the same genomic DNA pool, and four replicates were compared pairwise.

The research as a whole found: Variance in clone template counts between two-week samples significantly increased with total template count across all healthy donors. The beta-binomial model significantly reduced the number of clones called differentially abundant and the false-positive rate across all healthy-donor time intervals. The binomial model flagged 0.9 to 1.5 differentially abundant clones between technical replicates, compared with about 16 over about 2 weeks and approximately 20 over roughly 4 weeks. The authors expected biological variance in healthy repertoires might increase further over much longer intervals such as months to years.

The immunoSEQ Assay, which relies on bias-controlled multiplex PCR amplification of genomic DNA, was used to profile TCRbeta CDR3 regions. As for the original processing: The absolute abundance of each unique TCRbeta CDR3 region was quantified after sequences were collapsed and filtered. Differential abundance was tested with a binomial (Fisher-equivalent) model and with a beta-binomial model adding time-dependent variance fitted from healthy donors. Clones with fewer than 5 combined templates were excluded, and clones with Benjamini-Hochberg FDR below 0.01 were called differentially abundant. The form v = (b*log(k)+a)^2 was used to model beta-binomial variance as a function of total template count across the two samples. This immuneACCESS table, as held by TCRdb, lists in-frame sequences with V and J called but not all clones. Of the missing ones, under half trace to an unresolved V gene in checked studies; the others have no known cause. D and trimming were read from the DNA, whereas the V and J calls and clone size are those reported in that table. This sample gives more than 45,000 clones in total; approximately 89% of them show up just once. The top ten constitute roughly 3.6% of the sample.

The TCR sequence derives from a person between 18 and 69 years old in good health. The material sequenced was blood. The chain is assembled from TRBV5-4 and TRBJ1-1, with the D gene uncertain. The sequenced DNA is TGTGCCAGCAGCTTTGGGGTCGGGAACACTGAAGCTTTCTTT. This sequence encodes CASSFGVGNTEAFF.